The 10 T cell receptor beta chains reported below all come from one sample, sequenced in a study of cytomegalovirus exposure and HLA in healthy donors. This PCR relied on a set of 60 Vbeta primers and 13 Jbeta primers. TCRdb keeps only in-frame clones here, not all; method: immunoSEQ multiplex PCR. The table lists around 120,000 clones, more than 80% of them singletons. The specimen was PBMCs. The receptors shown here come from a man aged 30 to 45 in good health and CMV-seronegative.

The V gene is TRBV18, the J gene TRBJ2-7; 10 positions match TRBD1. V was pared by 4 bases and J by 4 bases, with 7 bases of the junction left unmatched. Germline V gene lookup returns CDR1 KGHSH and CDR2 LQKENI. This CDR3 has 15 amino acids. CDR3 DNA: TGTGCCAGCTCACAGCCGGGACAGGGGATGTACGAGCAGTACTTC. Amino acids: CASSQPGQGMYEQYF. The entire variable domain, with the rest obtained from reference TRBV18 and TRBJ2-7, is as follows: NAGVMQNPRHLVRRRGQEARLRCSPMKGHSHVYWYRQLPEEGLKFMVYLQKENIIDESGMPKERFSAEFPKEGPSILRIQQVVRGDSAAYFCASSQPGQGMYEQYFGPGTRLTVT.

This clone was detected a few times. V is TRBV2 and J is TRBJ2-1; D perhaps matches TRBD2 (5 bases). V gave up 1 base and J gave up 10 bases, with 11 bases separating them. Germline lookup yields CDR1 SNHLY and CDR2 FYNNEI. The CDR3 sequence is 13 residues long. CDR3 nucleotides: TGTGCCAGCAGTGAAGAGGTTCAGCGGGAGCAGTTCTTC. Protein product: CASSEEVQREQFF. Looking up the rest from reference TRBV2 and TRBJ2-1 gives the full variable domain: EPEVTQTPSHQVTQMGQEVILRCVPISNHLYFYWYRQILGQKVEFLVSFYNNEISEKSEIFDDQFSVERPDGSNFTLKIRSTKLEDSAMYFCASSEEVQREQFFGPGTRLTVL.

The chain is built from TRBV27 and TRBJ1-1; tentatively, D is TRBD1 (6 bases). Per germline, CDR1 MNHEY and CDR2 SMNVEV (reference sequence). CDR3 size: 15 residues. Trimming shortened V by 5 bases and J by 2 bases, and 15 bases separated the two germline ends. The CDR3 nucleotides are TGTGCCAGCAGTCCGAACCAGGGGATTAACACTGAAGCTTTCTTT. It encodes CASSPNQGINTEAFF.

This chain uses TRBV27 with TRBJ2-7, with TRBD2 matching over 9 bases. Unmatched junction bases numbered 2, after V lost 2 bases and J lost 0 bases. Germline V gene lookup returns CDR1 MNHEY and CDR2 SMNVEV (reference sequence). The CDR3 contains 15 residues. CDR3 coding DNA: TGTGCCAGCAGTTTAAGTAGCGGGAGCTCCTACGAGCAGTACTTC. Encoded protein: CASSLSSGSSYEQYF.

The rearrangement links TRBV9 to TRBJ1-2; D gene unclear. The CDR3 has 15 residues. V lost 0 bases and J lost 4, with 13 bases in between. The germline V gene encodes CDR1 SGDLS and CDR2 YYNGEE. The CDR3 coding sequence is TGTGCCAGCAGCGTAGGCAGTACCTTCTCCTATGGCTACACCTTC. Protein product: CASSVGSTFSYGYTF.

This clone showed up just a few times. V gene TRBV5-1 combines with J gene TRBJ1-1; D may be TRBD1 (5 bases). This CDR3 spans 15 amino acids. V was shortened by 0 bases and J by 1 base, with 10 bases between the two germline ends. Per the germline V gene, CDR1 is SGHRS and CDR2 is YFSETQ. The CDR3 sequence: CASSLDARANTEAFF. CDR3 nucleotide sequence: TGCGCCAGCAGCTTGGATGCCAGGGCGAACACTGAAGCTTTCTTT.

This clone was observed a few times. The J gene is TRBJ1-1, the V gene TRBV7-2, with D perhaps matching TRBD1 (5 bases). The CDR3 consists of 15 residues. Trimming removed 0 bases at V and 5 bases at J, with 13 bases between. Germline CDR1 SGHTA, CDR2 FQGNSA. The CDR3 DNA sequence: TGTGCCAGCAGCTTAGCGCTGTGGGGCCGTACTGAAGCTTTCTTT. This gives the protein CASSLALWGRTEAFF.

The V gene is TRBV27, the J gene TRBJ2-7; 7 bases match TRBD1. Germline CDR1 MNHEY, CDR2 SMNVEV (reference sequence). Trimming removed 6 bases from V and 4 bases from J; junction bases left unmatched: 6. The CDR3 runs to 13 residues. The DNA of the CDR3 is TGTGCCAGCAGAGACAGGGCTGGATACGAGCAGTACTTC. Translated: CASRDRAGYEQYF.

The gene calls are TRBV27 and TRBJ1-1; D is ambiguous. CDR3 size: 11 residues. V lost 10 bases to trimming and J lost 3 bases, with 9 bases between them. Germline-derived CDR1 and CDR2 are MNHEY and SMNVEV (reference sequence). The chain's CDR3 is CATYFDTEAFF. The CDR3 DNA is TGTGCCACCTACTTCGACACTGAAGCTTTCTTT.

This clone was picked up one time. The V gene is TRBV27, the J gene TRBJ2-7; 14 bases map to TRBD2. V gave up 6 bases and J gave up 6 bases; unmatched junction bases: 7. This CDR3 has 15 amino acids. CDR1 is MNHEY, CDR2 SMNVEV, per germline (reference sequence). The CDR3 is CASSIGTSGSSEQYF. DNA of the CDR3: TGTGCCAGCAGCATCGGGACTAGCGGGAGTAGCGAGCAGTACTTC.